These 21 T cell receptor beta chains share one sample of origin, sequenced in a study of blood T cell repertoires in COVID-19. The table came from immunoSEQ multiplex PCR; TCRdb's copy has only in-frame clones and leaves some out. The sample includes fewer than 200,000 clones, about four fifths of them seen just once. Material for sequencing was peripheral blood. These receptors were obtained from a man between 35 and 55 years old who had recovered from COVID-19.

This chain links TRBV7-2 with TRBJ2-3; D gene ambiguous. Trimming took off 2 bases at V and 3 bases at J, with 9 bases between the two ends. The CDR3 is 14 amino acids. Germline V lookup: CDR1 SGHTA, CDR2 FQGNSA. CDR3 DNA sequence: TGTGCCAGCAGCTTATCGCGGAAGACAGATACGCAGTATTTT. Translated, it gives CASSLSRKTDTQYF.

This chain links TRBV15 with TRBJ2-5; D gene unclear. CDR1 is LNHNV, CDR2 YYDKDF, per germline (reference sequence). Between the trimmed V and J ends, which lost 2 bases and 2 bases, there was a span of 3 bases. The CDR3 extends over 12 amino acids. The CDR3 protein is CATSRQQETQYF. CDR3 nucleotide sequence: TGTGCCACCAGCAGACAGCAAGAGACCCAGTACTTC.

The chain is built from TRBV27 and TRBJ2-7; possibly TRBD1 for D (6 bases). The CDR3 is 15 amino acids. Trimming left V 5 bases short and J 3 bases short, with 17 bases between. Germline V gene lookup returns CDR1 MNHEY and CDR2 SMNVEV (reference sequence). CDR3 sequence: CASSLTRTVNYEQYF. Here the CDR3 DNA reads TGTGCCAGCAGTCTTACACGGACAGTTAACTACGAGCAGTACTTC.

This clone was recorded only once. J is TRBJ2-1 and V is TRBV11-2; TRBD2 agrees at 16 bases. Trimming at V came to 2 bases and at J to 8 bases, leaving 6 bases not matched to a gene. The CDR3 runs 17 residues. Germline assignment: CDR1 SGHAT and CDR2 FQNNGV. CDR3 in amino acids: CASSLQGTSGRVDEQFF. CDR3 nucleotide sequence: TGTGCCAGCAGCTTACAAGGGACTAGCGGGAGGGTGGATGAGCAGTTCTTC.

The V gene is TRBV30, the J gene TRBJ1-4; weak D call: TRBD1 (5 bases). From germline, CDR1 is GTSNPN and CDR2 SVGIG (reference sequence). V gave up 1 base and J gave up 7 bases, with 16 bases separating them. This CDR3 spans 15 amino acids. CDR3 in DNA: TGTGCCTGGAGTGCAAGGGGTAGTCGGGCTGAAAAACTGTTTTTT. It encodes CAWSARGSRAEKLFF.

The CDR3 DNA reads as TGCGCCAGCAGCCAAGGAGGCGGACAGACGTACGAGCAGTACTTC. This translates into CASSQGGGQTYEQYF. The chain links TRBV4-3 to TRBJ2-7, with D possibly TRBD1 on 6 matching bases. This CDR3 region has 15 residues. The V gene's germline CDR1 is LGHNA and CDR2 YSLEER. Trimming took 1 base from V and 4 from J, leaving 14 bases between them.

This clone turned up a few times. This chain uses TRBV28 with TRBJ2-7; D is uncertain. This CDR3 contains 14 residues. CDR1 and CDR2 (germline): MDHEN, SYDVKM. V dropped 1 base and J dropped 3 bases, with 10 bases sitting between them. The CDR3 is CASSLYDTRYEQYF. The CDR3 DNA reads TGTGCCAGCAGTTTATACGACACCCGCTACGAGCAGTACTTC.

This chain joins TRBV28 and TRBJ2-2, with 7 nucleotides matching TRBD1. V lost 4 bases and J lost 5; bases outside the gene matches: 7. Per the germline V gene, CDR1 is MDHEN and CDR2 is SYDVKM. CDR3 length equals 15 residues. In DNA form, the CDR3 reads TGTGCCAGCAGTTCGGGACAGCTGGGGACCGGGGAGCTGTTTTTT. Encoded protein: CASSSGQLGTGELFF.

The chain recombines TRBV5-1 with TRBJ2-2; 9 bases match TRBD1. Germline CDR1 and CDR2: SGHRS and YFSETQ. After removal of 1 base from V and 4 bases from J, the junction contained 5 bases not matched to a gene. The CDR3 loop spans 16 amino acids. The DNA for the CDR3 is TGCGCCAGCAGCTTGTGGGGACAGGGAGCCACCGGGGAGCTGTTTTTT. Translating gives CASSLWGQGATGELFF.

The gene calls are TRBV4-1 and TRBJ2-2; 12 bases agree with TRBD2. CDR3 size: 16 residues. Germline CDR1 MGHRA, CDR2 YSYEKL. The junction had 3 bases not matched to a gene; V was cut back by 3 bases and J by 4 bases. The DNA of the CDR3 is TGCGCCAGCAGCCACAGGACTAGCGGGACCACCGGGGAGCTGTTTTTT. Translation: CASSHRTSGTTGELFF.

This rearrangement joins TRBV19 to TRBJ1-5; D might be TRBD1 (5 bases). V dropped 6 bases and J dropped 0 bases, with 15 bases sitting between them. The length of the CDR3 is 16 residues. Per the germline V gene, CDR1 is LNHDA and CDR2 is SQIVND (reference sequence). The CDR3 DNA sequence: TGTGCCAGTAGCACGTTGACGGGGGATAGCAATCAGCCCCAGCATTTT. This codes for CASSTLTGDSNQPQHF.

V usage is TRBV19 and J usage is TRBJ2-1; tentative D call: TRBD2 (5 bases). Germline values: CDR1 LNHDA, CDR2 SQIVND (reference sequence). V was cut by 2 bases and J by 7 bases, with 9 bases left in between. The CDR3 loop spans 13 amino acids. CDR3 DNA: TGTGCCAGTAGTATAACTAGTCAGAATGAGCAGTTCTTC. Its translation is CASSITSQNEQFF.

V is TRBV28 and J is TRBJ2-7, with 7 bases aligning to TRBD1. The CDR3 loop spans 15 amino acids. Germline loops: CDR1 MDHEN, CDR2 SYDVKM. The J segment lost 5 bases and the V segment lost 7 bases, leaving 14 bases of the junction unmatched. This CDR3 reads CASNKPVEGGHEQYF. Written as DNA, the CDR3 is TGTGCCAGCAATAAACCGGTCGAAGGGGGCCACGAGCAGTACTTC.

This clone has only one observation. The chain carries TRBV28 and TRBJ2-5; the match to TRBD2 covers 7 bases. The CDR3 is 15 amino acids. Trimming took 1 base from V and 5 from J; bases not matched to a gene: 7. Germline V gene lookup returns CDR1 MDHEN and CDR2 SYDVKM. DNA for the CDR3: TGTGCCAGCAGTTTATTCGCGGGAGACGATGAGACCCAGTACTTC. As protein: CASSLFAGDDETQYF.

V gene TRBV7-2 combines with J gene TRBJ1-3, with D perhaps matching TRBD1 (6 bases). There are 14 residues in the CDR3. Germline lookup yields CDR1 SGHTA and CDR2 FQGNSA. V shed 2 bases and J shed 8 bases, with 13 bases lying between them. The CDR3 DNA is TGTGCCAGCAGCTTAAGGTACAGGGAAGACACCATATATTTT. Its protein product is CASSLRYREDTIYF.

The chain's CDR3 is CASSSRLAAYNEQFF. CDR3 DNA: TGTGCCAGCAGCTCTAGACTAGCGGCCTACAATGAGCAGTTCTTC. V is TRBV7-2 and J is TRBJ2-1; 9 bases are shared with TRBD2. The CDR3 is made up of 15 amino acids. Germline V CDR1 and CDR2: SGHTA, FQGNSA. Trimming at V came to 4 bases and at J to 2 bases, leaving 3 bases not matched to a gene.

V usage is TRBV7-6 and J usage is TRBJ2-4, with D possibly being TRBD2 (5 bases). The V and J ends lost 5 bases and 2 bases respectively, with 19 bases between them. The CDR3 is made up of 17 amino acids. Germline V gives CDR1 SGHVS, CDR2 FNYEAQ. The chain's CDR3 is CASSLSAGLSTKNIQYF. CDR3 coding DNA: TGTGCCAGCAGCCTAAGCGCCGGACTCTCGACCAAAAACATTCAGTACTTC.

This chain links TRBV7-9 with TRBJ1-5, with D maybe TRBD1 (6 bases). This CDR3 is built from 13 residues. In germline, CDR1 is SEHNR, CDR2 FQNEAQ (reference sequence). V lost 1 base, J lost 5 bases, and 6 bases lay in between. As DNA, the CDR3 is TGTGCCAGCAGCTTAGAGGGGGATCAGCCCCAGCATTTT. It specifies CASSLEGDQPQHF.

V gene TRBV30 combines with J gene TRBJ2-7; the match to TRBD2 covers 11 bases. The CDR3 runs 16 residues. Per germline, CDR1 GTSNPN and CDR2 SVGIG (reference sequence). The V and J ends lost 2 bases and 0 bases, in that order; junction bases with no gene match: 6. CDR3 bases: TGTGCCTGGAGTCAGGGTACTAGCGGGAGCTCCTACGAGCAGTACTTC. As protein: CAWSQGTSGSSYEQYF.

The chain uses TRBV4-3 and TRBJ2-5, with 10 bases aligning to TRBD2. Looked up from germline, CDR1 is LGHNA and CDR2 is YSLEER. The V segment lost 0 bases and the J segment 4 bases; nucleotides outside the gene matches: 8. There are 17 residues in the CDR3. The CDR3 here is CASSQDAEREGLETQYF. CDR3 coding DNA: TGCGCCAGCAGCCAAGATGCTGAGCGGGAGGGTTTAGAGACCCAGTACTTC.

This sequence joins TRBV13 and TRBJ2-5; 8 bases map to TRBD2. The germline gives CDR1 PRHDT, CDR2 FYEKMQ (reference sequence). The CDR3 is made up of 14 amino acids. V trimming: 3 bases; J trimming: 2 bases; junction bases outside the gene matches: 2. The CDR3 sequence is CASSLTSAQETQYF. In DNA form, the CDR3 reads TGTGCCAGCAGCTTGACTAGCGCGCAAGAGACCCAGTACTTC.